These 2 T cell receptor beta chains came from one sample sequenced in a study of patients and donors after allogeneic stem cell transplantation. TCRdb processed the RT-PCR reads anew with MiXCR; each CDR3 protein has one entry. The sample lists 920,000 or so distinct CDR3 sequences; about 20% were seen once. What was sequenced was blood, either unsorted or a sorted T cell fraction (not recorded which). Receptor source: a human donor who was either an allogeneic HSCT recipient or a stem cell or donor lymphocyte infusion donor (not recorded which). It is not recorded whose cells these are; they may come from a transplant donor.

The V call is TRBV7-3, the J call TRBJ2-2, with a tentative D call TRBD1 (6 bases). Germline V CDR1 and CDR2: SGHTA, FQGTGA. Trimming left V 5 bases short and J 6 bases short, with 13 bases between. This CDR3 is built from 14 residues. In DNA form, the CDR3 reads TGTGCCAGCAGCCCTCAGGGGAAGGCCGGGGAGCTGTTTTTT. Amino acid sequence: CASSPQGKAGELFF.

V usage is TRBV28 and J usage is TRBJ2-7; 11 bases are a match to TRBD2. In germline, CDR1 is MDHEN, CDR2 SYDVKM. The trim removed 5 bases at V and 3 bases at J, leaving 9 bases unmatched. The CDR3 consists of 16 residues. CDR3 sequence: CASSQISGGAIYEQYF. In DNA form, the CDR3 reads TGTGCCAGCAGTCAAATTAGCGGGGGGGCCATCTACGAGCAGTACTTC.